A selection of T cell receptor beta chains follows, all from one sample in a study of OX40 agonist ivuxolimab in advanced cancers. The assay was immunoSEQ multiplex PCR, and TCRdb's table has in-frame clones only and misses some. Here the sample spans 45,000 to 65,000 clones, more than 75% being singletons. The sample here was CD4+ or CD8+ T cells sorted from blood, taken in a trial of the OX40 agonist ivuxolimab. The receptor source for this set is an adult with an advanced solid tumor such as melanoma, head and neck, liver or kidney cancer. The CDR3 runs from the conserved cysteine through the conserved F or W. D genes are given only for firm matches. Clone size is not always given. Where it is, it says once, few, many or a class for expanded clones.

clone size,J gene,D gene,V gene,CDR3 DNA,CDR3 protein
.,TRBJ1-2,.,TRBV25-1,TGTGCCAGCAGTCATAGTATTGGGGAGGTTGGCTACATCTTC,CASSHSIGEVGYIF
.,TRBJ2-5,TRBD1,TRBV5-1,TGCGCCAGCAGCGCGCTGGGGACAGGGGAAGAGACCCAGTACTTC,CASSALGTGEETQYF
.,TRBJ1-2,.,TRBV5-5,TGTGCCAGCAGCTTGGCCCTACGGGGAGGGTATGGCTACACCTTC,CASSLALRGGYGYTF
once,TRBJ2-5,TRBD1,TRBV5-6,TGTGCCAGCAGCCCGGACAGGGTAGAGACCCAGTACTTC,CASSPDRVETQYF
.,TRBJ1-1,TRBD1,TRBV7-2,TGTGCCAGCAGACCACAGACAGGGGCGAACTCTGAAGCTTTCTTT,CASRPQTGANSEAFF
once,TRBJ2-7,.,TRBV5-4,TGTGCCAGCAGCCTACCCCTGGGGACGCAGTACTTC,CASSLPLGTQYF
.,TRBJ2-5,TRBD2,TRBV5-4,TGTGCCAGCAGCTTTAGCGGGAGTATTGAGACCCAGTACTTC,CASSFSGSIETQYF
.,TRBJ2-3,TRBD2,TRBV11-2,TGTGCCAGCAGCTTAAAGCGGGGGGGCAGGAGCACAGATACGCAGTATTTT,CASSLKRGGRSTDTQYF
.,TRBJ1-5,.,TRBV11-2,TGTGCCAGCAGCATGGGACTGGGGAGCAATCAGCCCCAGCATTTT,CASSMGLGSNQPQHF
.,TRBJ1-3,TRBD1,TRBV6-5,TGTGCCAGCAGTTACGAGACCGGACAGGGGGAGAACACCATATATTTT,CASSYETGQGENTIYF
.,TRBJ2-1,TRBD2,TRBV6-6,TGTGCCAGCAGCCCGACTAGCGGGGGGCCTAGGGGTGAGCAGTTCTTC,CASSPTSGGPRGEQFF
few,TRBJ2-1,.,TRBV9,TGTGCCAGCAGCGATATGGACAATGAGCAGTTCTTC,CASSDMDNEQFF
.,TRBJ1-2,.,TRBV28,TGTGCCAGCAGGACCCCCAGGGTTCCCTATGGCTACACCTTC,CASRTPRVPYGYTF
.,TRBJ2-1,TRBD1,TRBV28,TGTGCCAGCACCTCGAGGTGGAGGACAGGGAATGAGCAGTTCTTC,CASTSRWRTGNEQFF
.,TRBJ1-1,TRBD1,TRBV18,TGTGCCAGCTCCTGGACAGGGGAAGTTGCTGAAGCTTTCTTT,CASSWTGEVAEAFF
.,TRBJ1-6,.,TRBV27,TGTGCCAGCAGTTTAGGGGGGGTCGGTTCACCCCTCCACTTT,CASSLGGVGSPLHF
.,TRBJ2-5,TRBD2,TRBV4-1,TGCGCCAGCAGCCAAGCACTGGGGGGGCAAGAGACCCAGTACTTC,CASSQALGGQETQYF
.,TRBJ2-1,TRBD2,TRBV15,TGTGCCACCAGCAGAGATCCCCCCGGGACTAGTAAATACAATGAGCAGTTCTTC,CATSRDPPGTSKYNEQFF
.,TRBJ2-1,TRBD1,TRBV4-1,TGCGCCAGCAGGCCACAGGGGGCCGGGTACAATGAGCAGTTCTTC,CASRPQGAGYNEQFF
.,TRBJ2-1,TRBD2,TRBV4-1,TGCGCCAGCAGCCAGGGGCGGGAGGGCCTCCATGAGCAGTTCTTC,CASSQGREGLHEQFF
.,TRBJ2-7,TRBD2,TRBV4-2,TGTGCCAGCAGCCAGCAGACTAGCGGGGCAGGCTACGAGCAGTACTTC,CASSQQTSGAGYEQYF
.,TRBJ2-5,.,TRBV7-9,TGTGCCAGCAGCTTAAAAGGGGCGGGAGAGACCCAGTACTTC,CASSLKGAGETQYF
.,TRBJ1-5,.,TRBV19,TGTGCCAGTAGTATCCGGGCTGGTCAGCCCCAGCATTTT,CASSIRAGQPQHF
.,TRBJ2-5,.,TRBV15,TGTGCCACCAGCAGAGATCGCAGGGTCCAAGAGACCCAGTACTTC,CATSRDRRVQETQYF
.,TRBJ1-2,.,TRBV4-2,TGTGCCAGCAGCCCCGACCCCTCCGCGGACTATGGCTACACCTTC,CASSPDPSADYGYTF
.,TRBJ1-2,.,TRBV5-1,TGCGCCAGCAGGGACGACCTGGGGGGCTACACCTTC,CASRDDLGGYTF
.,TRBJ2-2,.,TRBV7-5,TGTGTCAGAAGCTCCTCACAGGGTCCGAACACCGGGGAGCTGTTTTTT,CVRSSSQGPNTGELFF
once,TRBJ1-5,.,TRBV5-6,TGTGCCAGCAGCTTAAACGGGCCCAATCAGCCCCAGCATTTT,CASSLNGPNQPQHF
once,TRBJ2-2,.,TRBV10-2,TGCGCCAGCAGTGAGGCCCCCCGGGACTGGCCCAGTTGGGAGCTGTTTTTT,CASSEAPRDWPSWELFF